Below, one T cell receptor beta chain is given with its context. Its antigen remains unknown. This record comes from a study of cytomegalovirus exposure and HLA in healthy donors. Study details: Around 83% of a few hundred genotyped donors fell in the Caucasian-associated ancestry cluster.

PCR involved 60 Vbeta and 13 Jbeta primers. Here immunoSEQ multiplex PCR was the method, and the copy in TCRdb shows in-frame clones only, minus some. The sample includes tens of thousands of clones. Points from the study as a whole: It has been reported that TCR beta sequences accurately predicted the HLA-A and HLA-B alleles of most subjects.

The V and J ends lost 6 bases and 7 bases respectively, with 12 bases between them. The germline gives CDR1 MNHEY, CDR2 SMNVEV (reference sequence). The CDR3 length is 12 residues. Sequenced sample: PBMCs. The source is a man younger than 35 in good health and CMV-seropositive. The chain has TRBV27 and TRBJ1-2, with D maybe TRBD1 (5 bases). CDR3 sequence: CASSHGTSGYTF. The CDR3 DNA reads TGTGCCAGCAGCCACGGGACTAGTGGCTACACCTTC.